Below are 6 T cell receptor beta chains sequenced from a single sample in a study of OX40 agonist ivuxolimab in advanced cancers. Clones were read by immunoSEQ multiplex PCR, and TCRdb kept only the in-frame ones, dropping some. The sample contains around 16,000 clones, under 65% of which appear only once. Sequenced here: CD4+ or CD8+ T cells sorted from blood, sampled in a trial of the OX40 agonist ivuxolimab. The receptors come from an adult with an advanced solid tumor such as melanoma, head and neck, liver or kidney cancer.

This chain joins TRBV4-2 and TRBJ2-1; 7 nucleotides match TRBD2. J lost 2 bases, V lost 4 bases, and 8 bases had no gene match. The CDR3 totals 16 residues. Germline CDR1 is LGHNA and CDR2 is YNFKEQ. The CDR3 sequence is CASSPRAGVTYNEQFF. In DNA, the CDR3 is TGTGCCAGCAGCCCCCGGGCGGGGGTTACCTACAATGAGCAGTTCTTC.

The chain combines TRBV11-2 with TRBJ1-2; D might be TRBD1 (5 bases). With 2 bases removed from V and 1 base from J, the gap between germline ends came to 8 bases. This CDR3 region has 14 residues. Germline V CDR1 and CDR2: SGHAT, FQNNGV. The CDR3 DNA sequence: TGTGCCAGCAGCTTAAACGGGGGTAACTATGGCTACACCTTC. As protein: CASSLNGGNYGYTF.

The J gene is TRBJ2-1, the V gene TRBV9, with TRBD1 identical over 11 bases. J lost 7 bases, V lost 4 bases, and 7 bases had no gene match. The CDR3 length is 15 residues. Germline V gives CDR1 SGDLS, CDR2 YYNGEE. CDR3 in DNA: TGTGCCAGCAGCCACCCGGGACAGGGGGGGAATGAGCAGTTCTTC. It encodes CASSHPGQGGNEQFF.

V is TRBV7-8 and J is TRBJ2-5; no clear D. This CDR3 spans 14 amino acids. Germline V gives CDR1 SGHVS, CDR2 FQNEAQ. V was pared by 4 bases and J by 5 bases, with 14 bases between. CDR3 residues: CASSSWVLEETQYF. CDR3 nucleotide sequence: TGTGCCAGCAGCTCCTGGGTCTTGGAGGAGACCCAGTACTTC. Based on the CDR3 plus reference TRBV7-8 and TRBJ2-5, the full variable domain is GAGVSQSPRYKVAKRGQDVALRCDPISGHVSLFWYQQALGQGPEFLTYFQNEAQLDKSGLPSDRFFAERPEGSVSTLKIQRTQQEDSAVYLCASSSWVLEETQYFGPGTRLLVL.

The chain has TRBV10-3 and TRBJ1-1; maybe TRBD1 (6 bases). Germline CDR1 reads ENHRY; CDR2 reads SYGVKD. V was pared by 0 bases and J by 4 bases, with 9 bases between. The CDR3 covers 14 residues. The CDR3 region has the DNA TGTGCCATCAGTGAGTCGAAGGGGGTCACTGAAGCTTTCTTT. Translation gives CAISESKGVTEAFF.

This chain's CDR3 is CASSSPGDPFYNEQFF. CDR3 sequence (DNA): TGCGCCAGCAGCTCGCCGGGTGACCCCTTCTACAATGAGCAGTTCTTC. This chain links TRBV5-1 with TRBJ2-1; D is unclear. The germline gives CDR1 SGHRS, CDR2 YFSETQ. This CDR3 contains 16 residues. With 3 bases removed from V and 3 bases from J, the gap between germline ends came to 16 bases.